The text below deals with one T cell receptor beta chain. Its specificity is unknown. V dropped 2 bases and J dropped 7 bases, with 12 bases sitting between them. The CDR3 is 14 residues long. Looked up from germline, CDR1 is SGHVS and CDR2 is FQNEAQ. Data came from immunoSEQ multiplex PCR; TCRdb stores just in-frame clones and leaves some out. The data hold tens of thousands of clones, with roughly 90% observed a single time. This specimen comes from a study of T cell responses to AZD1222 COVID-19 vaccine. Study results and limitations: Mapped onto spike, vaccine-associated CD4 TCRs spanned it and were dominant at 160-218 and 743-854. After the peak T cell response, and only then, were repertoires sampled. Nearly half of spike-specific TCRs reportedly target unmutated variant regions. When two AZD1222 doses had been given, Spike-specific TCR breadth and depth rose.

The J gene is TRBJ2-4, the V gene TRBV7-8, with D maybe TRBD1 (7 bases). This clonotype was obtained from an adult who received the AZD1222 COVID-19 vaccine. The source material was peripheral blood, sampled 28 days after the second AZD1222 dose. CDR3 loop: CASSLSGGGNIQYF. DNA for the CDR3: TGTGCCAGCAGCTTATCAGGGGGAGGCAACATTCAGTACTTC.